This entry lists 9 T cell receptor beta chains sequenced from one sample in a study. TCRdb re-called the RT-PCR reads with MiXCR, one entry per CDR3 protein. Here the sample spans about 680,000 distinct CDR3 sequences, over 12% being singletons. The sequenced sample consisted of memory CD4+ T cells from blood. These receptors came from a female donor in good health, serving as a healthy control.

This clonotype was picked up many times. This chain joins TRBV29-1 and TRBJ2-1; 8 nucleotides match TRBD2. The germline V gene encodes CDR1 SQVTM and CDR2 ANQGSEA. This CDR3 contains 14 residues. V shed 6 bases, J shed 4 bases, and the junction held 8 bases outside the gene matches. CDR3 bases: TGCAGCGTCCGGGGGGCTAGCGGGTACAATGAGCAGTTCTTC. Translated, it gives CSVRGASGYNEQFF.

This clonotype was seen many times. The rearrangement uses TRBV6-1 and TRBJ2-7; 7 bases agree with TRBD1. The trim removed 2 bases at V and 3 bases at J, leaving 10 bases unmatched. Germline CDR1 is MNHNS and CDR2 is SASEGT. The CDR3 is 16 residues long. CDR3 sequence (DNA): TGTGCCAGCAGTGAAACAGGGGCCAACGGGCTCTACGAGCAGTACTTC. Its translation is CASSETGANGLYEQYF.

This clonotype was seen a handful of times. This sequence joins TRBV7-3 and TRBJ1-5; D is undetermined. The germline gives CDR1 SGHTA, CDR2 FQGTGA. The CDR3 is 13 residues long. V lost 5 bases and J 6 bases, leaving 11 bases between the germline ends. The CDR3 here is CASSKGWGQPQHF. The DNA of the CDR3 is TGTGCCAGCAGCAAAGGGTGGGGTCAGCCCCAGCATTTT.

The sample holds a few counts of this clonotype. The genes are TRBV20-1 and TRBJ2-7; perhaps TRBD2 as D (6 bases). The V end lost 5 bases, the J end lost 3 bases, and 11 bases lay between the germline ends. The CDR3 consists of 12 residues. Germline-derived CDR1 and CDR2 are DFQATT and SNEGSKA (reference sequence). The CDR3 DNA follows: TGCAGTGCTGGGGAGGACGGCTACGAGCAGTACTTC. Translating gives CSAGEDGYEQYF.

There are a few counts of this clonotype. The chain combines TRBV7-2 with TRBJ1-5; 7 positions agree with TRBD1. The ends lost 0 bases at V and 4 bases at J; junction bases unmatched: 3. CDR1 SGHTA and CDR2 FQGNSA come from the germline V gene. The CDR3 spans 15 residues. CDR3 sequence: CASSLAGQLNQPQHF. For the CDR3, the DNA is TGTGCCAGCAGCTTAGCGGGACAGCTGAATCAGCCCCAGCATTTT. The whole variable domain, filled in from reference TRBV7-2 and TRBJ1-5, reads GAGVSQSPSNKVTEKGKDVELRCDPISGHTALYWYRQSLGQGLEFLIYFQGNSAPDKSGLPSDRFSAERTGGSVSTLTIQRTQQEDSAVYLCASSLAGQLNQPQHFGDGTRLSIL.

In this sample, this clonotype turned up many times. This chain joins TRBV5-1 and TRBJ2-1; 8 bases match TRBD2. The CDR3 is 15 residues long. Germline V gene sequence: CDR1 SGHRS, CDR2 YFSETQ. The trim removed 4 bases at V and 9 bases at J, leaving 12 bases unmatched. The CDR3 DNA is TGCGCCAGCAGCGTAGGGACTAGGACCCGCCCTGAGCAGTTCTTC. This gives the protein CASSVGTRTRPEQFF.

This chain uses TRBV2 with TRBJ2-5, with D perhaps being TRBD1 or TRBD2 (6 bases each). The CDR3 totals 12 residues. V shed 3 bases and J shed 7 bases, with 9 bases lying between them. Germline CDR1 SNHLY, CDR2 FYNNEI. The CDR3 DNA sequence: TGTGCCAGCAGTGAGGAGGGGGTGACCCAGTACTTC. This translates into CASSEEGVTQYF. The entire variable domain, with the rest obtained from reference TRBV2 and TRBJ2-5, is as follows: EPEVTQTPSHQVTQMGQEVILRCVPISNHLYFYWYRQILGQKVEFLVSFYNNEISEKSEIFDDQFSVERPDGSNFTLKIRSTKLEDSAMYFCASSEEGVTQYFGPGTRLLVL.

This clonotype came up many times. The rearrangement joins TRBV9 to TRBJ1-2; no firm D call. Between the trimmed V and J ends, which lost 0 bases and 4 bases, there was a span of 22 bases. CDR1 SGDLS and CDR2 YYNGEE come from the germline V gene. The CDR3 sequence is 18 residues long. The CDR3: CASSVAFRLPKVSYGYTF. CDR3 DNA: TGTGCCAGCAGCGTAGCCTTTAGACTCCCTAAGGTCAGCTATGGCTACACCTTC.

This clonotype appeared many times. The chain employs TRBV29-1 and TRBJ2-3, with 7 bases that match TRBD2. Germline trimming cut 6 bases from V and 0 bases from J; bases unmatched to any gene: 3. The germline V gene encodes CDR1 SQVTM and CDR2 ANQGSEA. The CDR3 sequence is 13 residues long. The CDR3 DNA is TGCAGCGTACTAGCGCCTAGCACAGATACGCAGTATTTT. As protein: CSVLAPSTDTQYF.